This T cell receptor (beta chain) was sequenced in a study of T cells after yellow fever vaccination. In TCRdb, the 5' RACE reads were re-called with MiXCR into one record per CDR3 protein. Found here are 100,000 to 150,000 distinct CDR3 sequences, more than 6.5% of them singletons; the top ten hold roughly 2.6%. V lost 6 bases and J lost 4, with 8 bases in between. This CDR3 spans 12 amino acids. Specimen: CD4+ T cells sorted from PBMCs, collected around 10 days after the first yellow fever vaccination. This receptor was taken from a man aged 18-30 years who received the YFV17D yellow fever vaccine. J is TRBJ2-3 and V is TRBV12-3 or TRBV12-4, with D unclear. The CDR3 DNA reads TGTGCCAGCAGCACGTTGGCAGATACGCAGTATTTT. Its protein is CASSTLADTQYF.